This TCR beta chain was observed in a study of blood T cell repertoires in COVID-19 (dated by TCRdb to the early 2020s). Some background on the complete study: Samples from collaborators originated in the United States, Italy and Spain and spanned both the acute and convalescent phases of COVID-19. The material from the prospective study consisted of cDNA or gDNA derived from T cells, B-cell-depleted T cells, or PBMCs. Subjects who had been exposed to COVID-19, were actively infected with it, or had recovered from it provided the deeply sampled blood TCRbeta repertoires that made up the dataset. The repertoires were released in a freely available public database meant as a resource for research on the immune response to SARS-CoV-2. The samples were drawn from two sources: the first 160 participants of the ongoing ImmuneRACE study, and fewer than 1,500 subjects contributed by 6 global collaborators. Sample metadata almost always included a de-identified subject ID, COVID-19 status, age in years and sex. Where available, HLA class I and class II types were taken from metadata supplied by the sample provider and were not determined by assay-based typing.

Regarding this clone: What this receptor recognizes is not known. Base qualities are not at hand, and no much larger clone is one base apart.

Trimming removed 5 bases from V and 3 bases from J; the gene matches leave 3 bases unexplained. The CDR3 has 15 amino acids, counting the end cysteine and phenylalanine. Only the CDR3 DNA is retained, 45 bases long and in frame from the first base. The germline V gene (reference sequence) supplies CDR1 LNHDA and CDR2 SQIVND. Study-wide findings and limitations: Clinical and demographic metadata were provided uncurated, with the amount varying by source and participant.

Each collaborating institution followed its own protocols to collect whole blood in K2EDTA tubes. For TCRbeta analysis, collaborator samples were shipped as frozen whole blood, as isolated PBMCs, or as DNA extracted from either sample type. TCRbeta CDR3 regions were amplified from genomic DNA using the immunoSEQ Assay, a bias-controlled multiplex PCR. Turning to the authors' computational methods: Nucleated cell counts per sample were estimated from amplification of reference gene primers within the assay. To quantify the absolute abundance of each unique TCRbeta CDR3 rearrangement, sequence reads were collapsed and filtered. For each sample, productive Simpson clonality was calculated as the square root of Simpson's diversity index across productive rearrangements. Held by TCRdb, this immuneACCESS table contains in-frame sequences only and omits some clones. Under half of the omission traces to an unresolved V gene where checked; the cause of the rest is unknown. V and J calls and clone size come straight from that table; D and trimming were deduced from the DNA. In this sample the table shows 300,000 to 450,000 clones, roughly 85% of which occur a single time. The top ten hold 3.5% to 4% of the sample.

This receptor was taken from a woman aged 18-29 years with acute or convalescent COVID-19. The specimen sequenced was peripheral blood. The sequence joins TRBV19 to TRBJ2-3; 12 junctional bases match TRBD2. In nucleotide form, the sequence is TGTGCCAGTAGTTCCGGACTAGCGGGAACAGATACGCAGTATTTT. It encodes CASSSGLAGTDTQYF.